This T cell receptor (beta chain) was recovered during a study of OX40 agonist ivuxolimab in advanced cancers. Study overall: Past anti-PD-1, anti-PD-L1 or anti-CTLA-4 therapy was accepted, and roughly 38% had received some. General study findings and limits: Among some nonresponders, normalized T-cell clonal expansion was also low. The antigen specificity of the peripheral T cells (those that were expanded) was not determined.

Regarding this clone: The antigen is undetermined.

If patients had autoimmune disease history or systemic immunosuppression, they were excluded. Produced via immunoSEQ multiplex PCR; TCRdb's table is partial and in-frame only. The sample holds about 18,000 clones, more than 65% seen once. V lost 5 bases, J lost 7 bases, and 15 bases lay in between. Germline V lookup: CDR1 SSHAT, CDR2 FNYEAQ (reference sequence). The CDR3 loop spans 14 amino acids. This TCR came from an adult with an advanced solid tumor such as melanoma, head and neck, liver or kidney cancer. Material: CD4+ or CD8+ T cells sorted from blood, obtained in a trial of the OX40 agonist ivuxolimab. The chain joins TRBV7-7 to TRBJ2-1; tentatively, D is TRBD2 (5 bases). The CDR3 loop reads CASSEISGVNEQFF. The CDR3 DNA reads TGTGCCAGCAGCGAGATCTCCGGGGTGAATGAGCAGTTCTTC. The full variable domain, in which reference TRBV7-7 and TRBJ2-1 provide the parts outside the CDR3, is GAGVSQSPRYKVTKRGQDVTLRCDPISSHATLYWYQQALGQGPEFLTYFNYEAQPDKSGLPSDRFSAERPEGSISTLTIQRTEQRDSAMYRCASSEISGVNEQFFGPGTRLTVL.